Sequencing of this TCR beta chain was carried out in a study of blood T cell repertoires in COVID-19. From germline, CDR1 is SEHNR and CDR2 FQNEAQ (reference sequence). J lost 0 bases, V lost 8 bases, and 13 bases had no gene match. CDR3 length: 17 amino acids. Some clones are missing from TCRdb's copy, which holds only in-frame ones; the method was immunoSEQ multiplex PCR. This repertoire shows tens of thousands of clones, more than 75% found once; its top ten account for less than 7%. Material for sequencing was peripheral blood. The chain recombines TRBV7-9 with TRBJ1-5; TRBD1 matches at 7 bases. The sequence was collected from a man aged 55 to 70 with active or convalescent COVID-19. The CDR3 nucleotides are TGTGCCAGCCCCTACTTGGGACAGAACCATAGCAATCAGCCCCAGCATTTT. Translated, it gives CASPYLGQNHSNQPQHF.